These 7 T cell receptor beta chains were sequenced from one sample in a study of identical twins. TCRdb re-analysed the 5' RACE reads in MiXCR, keeping a single row per CDR3 protein. Of under 900,000 distinct CDR3 sequences in the sample, around 12% are singletons; the top ten hold around 1.6%. These data also formed part of another study, on yellow fever vaccine responses in identical twins.

The specimen sequenced was PBMCs. The receptors stem from a woman aged 18-35 years in good health.

This clonotype was counted ten times or more. This chain connects TRBV4-1 to TRBJ2-7; the match to TRBD2 covers 9 bases. V shed 1 base, J shed 0 bases, and the junction held 4 bases outside the gene matches. The CDR3 loop spans 16 amino acids. The germline V gene encodes CDR1 MGHRA and CDR2 YSYEKL. Here the CDR3 reads CASSQVSGRTSYEQYF. In nucleotides, the CDR3 is TGCGCCAGCAGCCAAGTGAGCGGGAGGACCTCCTACGAGCAGTACTTC.

The chain has TRBV7-2 and TRBJ1-2; a possible D gene is TRBD1 (6 bases). The CDR3 has 15 amino acids. The V gene's germline CDR1 is SGHTA and CDR2 FQGNSA. Trimming took off 5 bases at V and 5 bases at J, with 18 bases between the two ends. The chain's CDR3 is CASSESSTGPYGYTF. As DNA, the CDR3 is TGTGCCAGCAGCGAATCATCGACAGGACCTTATGGCTACACCTTC.

In DNA, the CDR3 is TGCGCCAGCAGCTTTAGGGAGGGGGCCTCTGCTGGGGCCAACGTCCTGACTTTC. Translated, it gives CASSFREGASAGANVLTF. The rearrangement links TRBV5-1 to TRBJ2-6; D may correspond to TRBD1 or TRBD2 (7 bases each). Trimming removed 2 bases at V and 2 bases at J, with 17 bases between. The germline V gene encodes CDR1 SGHRS and CDR2 YFSETQ. The CDR3 has 18 amino acids.

The V and J genes are TRBV29-1 and TRBJ2-4; 7 bases map to TRBD1. The V gene's germline CDR1 is SQVTM and CDR2 ANQGSEA. Unmatched junction bases numbered 9, after V lost 7 bases and J lost 6 bases. The CDR3 totals 13 residues. CDR3 DNA sequence: TGCAGCGCCCTACAGGGGAATCGAAACATTCAGTACTTC. Its protein is CSALQGNRNIQYF.

Notes on this clonotype: An end of the junction differs from the germline gene, which may be a read error. The J gene is TRBJ2-3, the V gene TRBV11-1; TRBD1 might be the D (6 bases). This CDR3 contains 19 residues. Per the germline V gene, CDR1 is SGHAT and CDR2 is FQDESV (reference sequence). The CDR3 DNA is TGTACCAGCAGCCCCCGAGAACTCATGGCTACAGGGCTCACAGATACGCAGTATTTT. It specifies CTSSPRELMATGLTDTQYF.

Only a few counts were recorded for this clonotype. The V and J genes are TRBV12-3 or TRBV12-4 and TRBJ1-5, with TRBD1 matching over 8 bases. The ends lost 9 bases at V and 1 base at J; junction bases unmatched: 5. The CDR3 totals 14 residues. This CDR3 is CARNQGASNQPQHF. CDR3 in DNA: TGTGCCAGAAACCAGGGGGCGAGCAATCAGCCCCAGCATTTT.

This chain joins TRBV10-3 and TRBJ1-6; 9 nucleotides match TRBD1. Trimming at V came to 0 bases and at J to 10 bases, leaving 4 bases not matched to a gene. This CDR3 comprises 15 residues. Germline values: CDR1 ENHRY, CDR2 SYGVKD. CDR3 coding DNA: TGTGCCATCAGTGAGTCAGGGACAGGGAAATCACCCCTCCACTTT. It yields the protein CAISESGTGKSPLHF.